This T cell receptor (beta chain) emerged from a study of T cell repertoires in ileal Crohn's disease. On the study more broadly: TCRB immunosequencing input was about 520 nanograms of biopsy DNA per sample.

With respect to this clone: Its antigen is as yet unknown.

Profiled with immunoSEQ multiplex PCR; TCRdb holds only in-frame clones, not every one. Of approximately 3,300 clones detected, 80% to 95% appear once; the ten largest clones hold about 3%. Broader study findings: Compared with non-smokers, active smokers at surgery showed more clonal expansions. Mucosal expansions were suggested to be mainly CD8 T cells.

Time point meaning: inflamed ileum from the surgical specimen. The germline V gene encodes CDR1 SGHNT and CDR2 YYREEE (reference sequence). The CDR3 covers 15 residues. V lost 1 base to trimming and J lost 2 bases; unmatched junction nucleotides: 5. This TCR was sampled from an adult with Crohn's disease. The J gene is TRBJ2-5, the V gene TRBV5-4; TRBD2 matches at 7 bases. Input material: ileal tissue. The CDR3 region is CASSLRAGRQETQYF. CDR3 bases: TGTGCCAGCAGCTTGAGGGCCGGGAGGCAAGAGACCCAGTACTTC.